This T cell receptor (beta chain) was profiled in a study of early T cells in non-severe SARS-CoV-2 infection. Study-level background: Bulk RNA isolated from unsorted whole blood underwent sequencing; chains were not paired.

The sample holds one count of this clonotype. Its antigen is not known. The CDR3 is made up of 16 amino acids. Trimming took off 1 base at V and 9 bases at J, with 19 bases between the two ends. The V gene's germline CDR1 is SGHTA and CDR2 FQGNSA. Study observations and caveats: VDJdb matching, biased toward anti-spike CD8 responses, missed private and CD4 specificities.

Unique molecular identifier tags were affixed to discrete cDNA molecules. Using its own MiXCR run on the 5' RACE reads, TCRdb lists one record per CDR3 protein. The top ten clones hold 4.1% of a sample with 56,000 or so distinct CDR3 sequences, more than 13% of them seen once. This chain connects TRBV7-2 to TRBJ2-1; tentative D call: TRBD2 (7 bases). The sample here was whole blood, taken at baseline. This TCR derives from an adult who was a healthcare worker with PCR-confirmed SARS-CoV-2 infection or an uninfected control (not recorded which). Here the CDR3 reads CASSLGYGGPYPEQFF. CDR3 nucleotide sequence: TGTGCCAGCAGCTTAGGTTACGGGGGGCCCTACCCTGAGCAGTTCTTC.